The 15 T cell receptor beta chains reported below all come from one sample, sequenced in a study of cytomegalovirus exposure and HLA in healthy donors (dated by TCRdb to 2015 to 2018). Library prep was done by the immunoSEQ multiplex PCR assay. A mixture of 60 forward primers for TCR Vbeta segments and 13 reverse primers for TCR Jbeta segments was used in the multiplex PCR. The table comes from immuneACCESS by way of TCRdb, which keeps in-frame sequences with V and J called. Part of the clones is missing from these tables; in studies checked, under half for an unresolved V gene and the rest for unknown reasons. The sample table holds around 110,000 clones, of which more than 65% were seen once. The ten biggest clones cover roughly 3.9% of the sample. Material for sequencing was PBMCs. These receptors were collected from a male donor in good health and CMV-seronegative.

Note on this clone: Within the sample, other DNA sequences also encode this same CDR3. The chain is built from TRBV5-4 and TRBJ2-5; 10 bases line up with TRBD1. CDR3 size: 14 residues. V was pared by 4 bases and J by 4 bases, with 4 bases of the junction left unmatched. CDR1 is SGHNT and CDR2 is YYREEE in the germline V gene (reference sequence). For the CDR3, the DNA is TGTGCCAGCAGCGAGGGACAGGGGACAGAGACCCAGTACTTC. It yields the protein CASSEGQGTETQYF.

The CDR3: CASSLEQYEQYF. CDR3 DNA sequence: TGTGCCAGCAGCTTGGAACAGTACGAGCAGTACTTC. The genes are TRBV5-6 and TRBJ2-7; D not resolved. Germline V gene lookup returns CDR1 SGHDT and CDR2 YYEEEE. The CDR3 length is 12 residues. The V end was cut by 0 bases, the J end by 4 bases, with 5 bases between. The full variable domain, completed using reference TRBV5-6 and TRBJ2-7, is DAGVTQSPTHLIKTRGQQVTLRCSPKSGHDTVSWYQQALGQGPQFIFQYYEEEERQRGNFPDRFSGHQFPNYSSELNVNALLLGDSALYLCASSLEQYEQYFGPGTRLTVT.

This clone was detected a few times. The rearrangement uses TRBV29-1 and TRBJ2-5; 7 bases align to TRBD2. With the DNA end fitting TRBJ2-7 better, the J assignment may be wrong. The germline V gene encodes CDR1 SQVTM and CDR2 ANQGSEA. The CDR3 loop spans 13 amino acids. The chain's CDR3 is CSVVGGSRYEQYF. The CDR3 DNA is TGCAGCGTTGTGGGAGGGTCTCGGTACGAGCAGTACTTC.

This clone was detected only a few times. CDR3 amino acids: CASSPPVRQGGTEAFF. Written as DNA, the CDR3 is TGTGCCAGCTCACCACCGGTTCGTCAGGGTGGCACTGAAGCTTTCTTT. The chain carries TRBV18 and TRBJ1-1, with D perhaps TRBD1 (5 bases). The V end was cut by 0 bases, the J end by 4 bases, with 15 bases between. Germline V gives CDR1 KGHSH, CDR2 LQKENI. CDR3 length: 16 residues.

This clone has only one observation. In DNA, the CDR3 is TGCAGCGTTGTAAATCAGGGCGGGGACACTGAAGCTTTCTTT. Protein product: CSVVNQGGDTEAFF. The chain employs TRBV29-1 and TRBJ1-1; tentatively, D is TRBD1 (5 bases). The germline CDR1 and CDR2 sequences are SQVTM and ANQGSEA. This CDR3 contains 14 residues. V was trimmed by 4 bases and J by 3 bases, leaving 15 bases between them.

The chain couples TRBV5-6 to TRBJ2-7; D perhaps matches TRBD2 (6 bases). Germline CDR1 and CDR2: SGHDT and YYEEEE. The CDR3 is made up of 16 amino acids. The V end lost 2 bases, the J end lost 0 bases, and 15 bases lay between the germline ends. The CDR3 DNA reads as TGTGCCAGCAGCTTTTGGGACTTACCTCACTCCTACGAGCAGTACTTC. Amino acid sequence: CASSFWDLPHSYEQYF.

The V and J genes are TRBV30 and TRBJ2-1; TRBD1 agrees at 10 bases. CDR3 size: 12 residues. Germline V lookup: CDR1 GTSNPN, CDR2 SVGIG (reference sequence). Trimming cost V 5 bases and J 11 bases; bases outside gene matches: 6. CDR3 bases: TGTGCCTGGGCGGACAGGGGGACCCAGCAGTTCTTC. The encoded protein is CAWADRGTQQFF.

V is TRBV6-1 and J is TRBJ2-7; 8 bases are a match to TRBD1. This CDR3 spans 14 amino acids. V lost 3 bases and J lost 3; bases outside the gene matches: 4. The germline V gene has CDR1 MNHNS and CDR2 SASEGT. CDR3 amino acids: CASSDRGLSYEQYF. DNA of the CDR3: TGTGCCAGCAGTGACAGGGGGCTTAGCTACGAGCAGTACTTC.

Turning to this clone: Other DNA sequences in this sample translate to the same CDR3. The chain recombines TRBV13 with TRBJ2-5; tentatively, D is TRBD2 (5 bases). Near its end, the DNA agrees better with TRBJ2-7, so the J call may be wrong. In germline, CDR1 is PRHDT, CDR2 FYEKMQ (reference sequence). This CDR3 region has 11 residues. CDR3 residues: CASSSGGEQYF. The DNA for the CDR3 is TGTGCCAGCAGCTCTGGAGGCGAGCAGTACTTC.

This clone came up once. The chain carries TRBV5-1 and TRBJ2-7, with TRBD2 as a possible D gene (5 bases). The CDR3 totals 13 residues. With 3 bases removed from V and 4 bases from J, the gap between germline ends came to 11 bases. CDR1 SGHRS and CDR2 YFSETQ come from the germline V gene. CDR3 bases: TGCGCCAGCAGCTCGGACTCTCTTTACGAGCAGTACTTC. Its protein is CASSSDSLYEQYF.

The V and J genes are TRBV7-9 and TRBJ2-1; TRBD1 is a possible D gene (6 bases). The CDR3 is 11 residues long. Germline V gives CDR1 SEHNR, CDR2 FQNEAQ (reference sequence). V was cut by 2 bases and J by 10 bases, with 6 bases left in between. The CDR3 sequence: CASSLTGEQFF. The CDR3 nucleotides are TGTGCCAGCAGCTTAACAGGGGAGCAGTTCTTC.

The rearrangement uses TRBV7-9 and TRBJ1-4; 10 bases match TRBD1. Losses at the gene ends were 7 bases for V and 6 bases for J; bases not matched to a gene: 8. The V gene's germline CDR1 is SEHNR and CDR2 FQNEAQ (reference sequence). The CDR3 totals 15 residues. The CDR3, as DNA: TGTGCCAGCAACGACTGGACAGGGGGAGATGAAAAACTGTTTTTT. It specifies CASNDWTGGDEKLFF.

This clone was detected a few times. The chain carries TRBV5-4 and TRBJ2-2; 7 bases agree with TRBD1. Losses at the gene ends were 4 bases for V and 3 bases for J; bases not matched to a gene: 6. The CDR3 runs 15 residues. From germline, CDR1 is SGHNT and CDR2 YYREEE (reference sequence). In DNA form, the CDR3 reads TGTGCCAGCAGCGCGACAGGGTTGGACACCGGGGAGCTGTTTTTT. Its protein is CASSATGLDTGELFF.

This clone was picked up a small number of times. This chain uses TRBV7-9 with TRBJ2-7, with D perhaps matching TRBD2 (5 bases). The V gene's germline CDR1 is SEHNR and CDR2 FQNEAQ (reference sequence). The CDR3 length is 14 residues. V shed 1 base and J shed 5 bases, with 12 bases lying between them. CDR3 protein: CASSLESSDNEQYF. The CDR3 DNA follows: TGTGCCAGCAGCTTAGAGAGTAGCGATAACGAGCAGTACTTC.

The chain couples TRBV19 to TRBJ2-7; unclear D gene. This CDR3 contains 13 residues. The V and J ends lost 6 bases and 2 bases respectively, with 11 bases between them. The V gene's germline CDR1 is LNHDA and CDR2 SQIVND (reference sequence). The DNA for the CDR3 is TGTGCCAGTAGCAAGCTTATTACCTACGAGCAGTACTTC. Protein: CASSKLITYEQYF.